These 11 T cell receptor beta chains were sequenced from one sample in a study of T cell responses to AZD1222 COVID-19 vaccine. Assay: immunoSEQ multiplex PCR; the TCRdb copy retains only in-frame clones and omits some. The sample yields about 180,000 clones, about 91% seen once. Here the sequenced sample was peripheral blood, taken 28 days after the second AZD1222 dose. The receptor source for this set is an adult who received the AZD1222 COVID-19 vaccine.

This chain connects TRBV5-1 to TRBJ2-1, with unresolved D. V lost 0 bases and J lost 6, with 7 bases in between. The CDR3 has 13 amino acids. Germline CDR1 SGHRS, CDR2 YFSETQ. This CDR3 reads CASSLAMVNEQFF. CDR3 nucleotides: TGCGCCAGCAGCTTGGCCATGGTCAATGAGCAGTTCTTC.

V usage is TRBV2 and J usage is TRBJ2-1; D gene uncertain. The ends were cut back, 6 bases at V and 4 bases at J, with 4 bases in the middle. The CDR3 spans 11 residues. Germline loops: CDR1 SNHLY, CDR2 FYNNEI. CDR3 nucleotides: TGTGCCAGCAGGGAGTACAATGAGCAGTTCTTC. This translates into CASREYNEQFF.

The chain links TRBV28 to TRBJ1-5; possible D gene TRBD1, 5 bases. CDR3 size: 17 residues. Germline-derived CDR1 and CDR2 are MDHEN and SYDVKM. The germline V and J ends were trimmed by 1 base and 5 bases, with 18 bases remaining between them. The CDR3 DNA sequence: TGTGCCAGCAGTTTATTTAACGGTGGGGCAAACTATCAGCCCCAGCATTTT. It yields the protein CASSLFNGGANYQPQHF.

The chain combines TRBV4-1 with TRBJ1-4; TRBD1 is a possible D gene (5 bases). V was clipped by 0 bases and J by 7 bases, with 21 bases between them. Germline V lookup: CDR1 MGHRA, CDR2 YSYEKL. The CDR3 has 18 amino acids. Written as DNA, the CDR3 is TGCGCCAGCAGCCAAGATGGGACTCCAGGGCAACGAAGTGAAAAACTGTTTTTT. It yields the protein CASSQDGTPGQRSEKLFF.

This chain joins TRBV6-6 and TRBJ1-2, with TRBD1 identical over 9 bases. Unmatched junction bases numbered 1, after V lost 2 bases and J lost 6 bases. CDR1 MNHNY and CDR2 SVGAGI come from the germline V gene (reference sequence). CDR3 length: 13 amino acids. The CDR3 protein is CASSYGQGNGYTF. The CDR3 DNA reads as TGTGCCAGCAGTTACGGACAGGGGAATGGCTACACCTTC.

As for this clone: One end of the junction does not line up with germline, which may come from a read error. The rearrangement uses TRBV2 and TRBJ2-7, with 8 nucleotides matching TRBD1. From germline, CDR1 is SNHLY and CDR2 FYNNEI. This CDR3 region has 15 residues. The CDR3 DNA is TGTGCCAGCAGTAAAGCTGGACAGGGTTCCTACGAGCAGTACTTC. It specifies CASSKAGQGSYEQYF.

This clone was detected only once. The gene calls are TRBV5-6 and TRBJ2-3, with TRBD2 matching 7 bases. Trimming cost V 4 bases and J 0 bases; bases outside gene matches: 2. The CDR3 spans 14 residues. Germline loops: CDR1 SGHDT, CDR2 YYEEEE. CDR3 amino acids: CASSDSGSTDTQYF. For the CDR3, the DNA is TGTGCCAGCAGCGATAGCGGGAGCACAGATACGCAGTATTTT.

J is TRBJ2-7 and V is TRBV10-3; TRBD2 might be the D (6 bases). With 7 bases removed from V and 5 bases from J, the gap between germline ends came to 15 bases. Germline CDR1 reads ENHRY; CDR2 reads SYGVKD. The CDR3 loop spans 13 amino acids. CDR3 in amino acids: CAITRTTLDEQYF. CDR3 nucleotides: TGTGCCATCACCCGGACTACCCTCGACGAGCAGTACTTC.

The chain has TRBV3-1 (or the pseudogene TRBV3-2) and TRBJ2-3; 10 bases are a match to TRBD2. The germline V gene encodes CDR1 LGHDT and CDR2 YNNKEL (reference sequence). Trimming removed 5 bases from V and 4 bases from J; junction bases left unmatched: 9. The CDR3 is 16 amino acids. The CDR3 bases are TGTGCCAGCAGCTGGGGAGCGGGGGGGGCCCCAGATACGCAGTATTTT. Its translation: CASSWGAGGAPDTQYF.

This rearrangement joins TRBV15 to TRBJ2-3, with 13 bases aligning to TRBD2. V dropped 6 bases and J dropped 7; count of bases not matched to a gene: 22. Germline V gene data show CDR1 as LNHNV and CDR2 as YYDKDF (reference sequence). CDR3 size: 20 residues. The CDR3 spells CATRGNPGLAGPLMVNTQYF. CDR3 bases: TGTGCCACCAGAGGGAACCCGGGACTAGCGGGGCCACTCATGGTGAATACGCAGTATTTT.

V gene TRBV7-9 combines with J gene TRBJ2-2, with D possibly being TRBD2 (5 bases). The CDR3 totals 14 residues. Germline V gene lookup returns CDR1 SEHNR and CDR2 FQNEAQ (reference sequence). Trimming took off 3 bases at V and 5 bases at J, with 10 bases between the two ends. CDR3 in DNA: TGTGCCAGCAGCTTGGTATCGGGAACCGGGGAGCTGTTTTTT. Translated, it gives CASSLVSGTGELFF.